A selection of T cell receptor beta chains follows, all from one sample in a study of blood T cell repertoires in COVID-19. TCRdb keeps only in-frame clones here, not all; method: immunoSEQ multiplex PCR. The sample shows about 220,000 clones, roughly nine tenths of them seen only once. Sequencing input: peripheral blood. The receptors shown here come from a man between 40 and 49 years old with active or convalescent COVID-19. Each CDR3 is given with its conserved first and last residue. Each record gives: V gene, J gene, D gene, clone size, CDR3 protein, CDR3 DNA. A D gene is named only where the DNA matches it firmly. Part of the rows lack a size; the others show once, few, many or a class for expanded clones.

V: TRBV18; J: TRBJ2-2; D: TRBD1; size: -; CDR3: CASSQYTGDGGELFF; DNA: TGTGCCAGCTCTCAATACACAGGGGACGGCGGGGAGCTGTTTTTT
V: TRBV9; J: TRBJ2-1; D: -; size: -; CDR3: CASSVGPGDEQFF; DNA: TGTGCCAGCAGCGTAGGCCCGGGGGATGAGCAGTTCTTC
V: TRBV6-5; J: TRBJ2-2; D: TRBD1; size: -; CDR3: CAFRDRVTGELFF; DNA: TGTGCCTTCCGGGACAGGGTAACCGGGGAGCTGTTTTTT
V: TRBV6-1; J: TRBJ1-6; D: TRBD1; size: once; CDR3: CASSDGTAVGSSPLHF; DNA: TGTGCCAGCAGTGATGGGACAGCCGTCGGGAGTTCACCCCTCCACTTT
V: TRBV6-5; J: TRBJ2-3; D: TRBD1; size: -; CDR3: CASSRQGTTDTQYF; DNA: TGTGCCAGCAGTAGACAGGGGACCACAGATACGCAGTATTTT
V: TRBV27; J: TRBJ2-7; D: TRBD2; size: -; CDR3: CASSPRGLASYEQYF; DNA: TGTGCCAGCAGTCCCAGGGGACTAGCGTCCTACGAGCAGTACTTC
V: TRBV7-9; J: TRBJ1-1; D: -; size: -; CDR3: CASSLVLGGTEAFF; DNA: TGTGCCAGCAGCTTAGTCCTCGGGGGGACTGAAGCTTTCTTT
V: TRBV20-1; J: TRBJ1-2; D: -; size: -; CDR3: CSANPVSYTF; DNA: TGCAGTGCTAACCCGGTGAGCTACACCTTC
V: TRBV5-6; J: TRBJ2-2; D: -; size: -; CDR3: CASSFIISGELFF; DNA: TGTGCCAGCAGCTTTATAATTTCTGGGGAGCTGTTTTTT
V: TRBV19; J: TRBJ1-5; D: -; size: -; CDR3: CASSIRWLTGRDGQPQHF; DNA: TGTGCCAGTAGTATACGTTGGTTGACAGGTCGGGACGGTCAGCCCCAGCATTTT
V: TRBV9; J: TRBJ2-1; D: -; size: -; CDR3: CASSVAGGPTTYNEQFF; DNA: TGTGCCAGCAGCGTAGCGGGGGGCCCTACCACCTACAATGAGCAGTTCTTC
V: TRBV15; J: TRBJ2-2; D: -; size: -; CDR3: CATSRDRGVIQGTGELFF; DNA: TGTGCCACCAGCAGAGATCGTGGGGTCATACAGGGCACCGGGGAGCTGTTTTTT
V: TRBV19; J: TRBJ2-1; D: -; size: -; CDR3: CASSMGANSYNNEQFF; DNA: TGTGCCAGTAGTATGGGGGCGAATAGTTATAACAATGAGCAGTTCTTC
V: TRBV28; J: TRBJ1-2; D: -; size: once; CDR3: CASSVGEAPGGGYTF; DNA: TGTGCCAGCAGCGTCGGGGAGGCCCCAGGTGGGGGCTACACCTTC